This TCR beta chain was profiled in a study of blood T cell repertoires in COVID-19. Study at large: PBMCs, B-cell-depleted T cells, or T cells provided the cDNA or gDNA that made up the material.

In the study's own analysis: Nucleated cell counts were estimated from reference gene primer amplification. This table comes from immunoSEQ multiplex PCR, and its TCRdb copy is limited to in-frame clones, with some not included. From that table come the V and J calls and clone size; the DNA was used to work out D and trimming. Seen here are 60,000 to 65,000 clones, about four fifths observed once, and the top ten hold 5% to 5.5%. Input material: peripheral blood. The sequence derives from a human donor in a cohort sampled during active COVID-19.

In nucleotides, the CDR3 is TGTGCCAGTAGTAGACGGGATTACACCGGGGAGCTGTTTTTT. Translation: CASSRRDYTGELFF. The chain links TRBV19 to TRBJ2-2, with D possibly TRBD2 on 5 matching bases. Germline values: CDR1 LNHDA, CDR2 SQIVND (reference sequence). The CDR3 is made up of 14 amino acids. Trimming cost V 4 bases and J 3 bases, with 9 bases left between them.